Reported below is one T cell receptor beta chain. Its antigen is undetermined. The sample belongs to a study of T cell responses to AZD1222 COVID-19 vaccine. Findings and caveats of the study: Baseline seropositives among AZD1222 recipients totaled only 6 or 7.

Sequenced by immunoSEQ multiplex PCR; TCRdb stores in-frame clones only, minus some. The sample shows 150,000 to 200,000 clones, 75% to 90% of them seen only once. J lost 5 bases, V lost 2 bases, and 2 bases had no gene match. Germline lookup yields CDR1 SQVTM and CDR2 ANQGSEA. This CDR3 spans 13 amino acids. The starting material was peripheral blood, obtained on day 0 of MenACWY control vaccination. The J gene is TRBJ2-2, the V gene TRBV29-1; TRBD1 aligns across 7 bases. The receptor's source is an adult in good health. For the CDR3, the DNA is TGCAGCGTTGAACAGGGGGTGACCGGGGAGCTGTTTTTT. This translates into CSVEQGVTGELFF.